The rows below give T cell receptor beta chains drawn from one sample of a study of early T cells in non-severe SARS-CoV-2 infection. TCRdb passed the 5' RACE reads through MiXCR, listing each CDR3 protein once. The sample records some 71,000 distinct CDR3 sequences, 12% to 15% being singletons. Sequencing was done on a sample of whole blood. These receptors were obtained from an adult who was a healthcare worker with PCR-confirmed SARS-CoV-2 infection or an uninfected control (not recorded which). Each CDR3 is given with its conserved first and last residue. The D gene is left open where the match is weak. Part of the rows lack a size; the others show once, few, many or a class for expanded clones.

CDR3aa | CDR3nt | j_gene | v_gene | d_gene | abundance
CASTDRVVTEAFF | TGTGCCAGCACGGACAGGGTGGTCACTGAAGCTTTCTTT | TRBJ1-1 | TRBV2 | TRBD1 | -
CSGLQGQGTEGLFF | TGCAGTGGGCTGCAGGGACAGGGGACCGAGGGACTGTTTTTT | TRBJ1-4 | TRBV20-1 | TRBD1 | few
CASSREQGATSPLHF | TGTGCCAGCAGCCGGGAGCAGGGGGCGACTTCACCCCTCCACTTT | TRBJ1-6 | TRBV7-2 | TRBD1 | -
CASSQGVMETQYF | TGTGCCAGCAGCCAAGGAGTAATGGAGACCCAGTACTTC | TRBJ2-5 | TRBV3-1 | - | -
CASSFLANTEAFF | TGTGCCAGCAGTTTCCTCGCGAACACTGAAGCTTTCTTT | TRBJ1-1 | TRBV27 | - | many
CASRDETGRNTEAFF | TGTGCCAGCCGAGACGAGACAGGGAGGAACACTGAAGCTTTCTTT | TRBJ1-1 | TRBV28 | TRBD1 | -
CSATGQFMYEQYF | TGCAGCGCGACGGGACAGTTTATGTACGAGCAGTACTTC | TRBJ2-7 | TRBV29-1 | TRBD1 | -
CASSLGRGVNGELFF | TGTGCCAGCAGTTTAGGTCGGGGGGTGAACGGGGAGCTGTTTTTT | TRBJ2-2 | TRBV12-3/TRBV12-4 | TRBD2 | -
CASSTQGGVSYNEQFF | TGTGCCAGTAGTACCCAGGGGGGGGTATCTTACAATGAGCAGTTCTTC | TRBJ2-1 | TRBV19 | - | few
CSALVPGQGQRYNEQFF | TGCAGTGCTCTCGTCCCGGGACAGGGACAGCGCTACAATGAGCAGTTCTTC | TRBJ2-1 | TRBV20-1 | TRBD1 | few
CASSPRGPGDTEAFF | TGCGCCAGCAGCCCCAGGGGGCCGGGGGACACTGAAGCTTTCTTT | TRBJ1-1 | TRBV5-1 | TRBD1 | -
CASSYLKNTEAFF | TGTGCCAGCAGTTACCTAAAGAACACTGAAGCTTTCTTT | TRBJ1-1 | TRBV6-5 | - | -
CVSSIETGGYNPYNEQFF | TGTGTCAGCAGCATCGAGACAGGGGGGTATAATCCCTACAATGAGCAGTTCTTC | TRBJ2-1 | TRBV5-8 | TRBD1 | -
CASSVGQVYEQYF | TGTGCCAGCAGTGTGGGACAGGTCTACGAGCAGTACTTC | TRBJ2-7 | TRBV6-2/TRBV6-3 | TRBD1 | few
CASSVLGSGEQYF | TGTGCCAGCAGTGTGTTGGGTTCGGGCGAGCAGTACTTC | TRBJ2-7 | TRBV2 | - | -
CASRQDSYEQYF | TGTGCCAGCAGGCAGGACTCCTACGAGCAGTACTTC | TRBJ2-7 | TRBV2 | - | many